This T cell receptor beta chain stems from a study of Ad26.COV2.S vaccination and SARS-CoV-2 variants (dated by TCRdb to 2020 to 2022). In the study overall: Donors in the vaccine arm were drawn from COV1001, a phase I-IIa trial of Ad26.COV2.S in healthy adults that was multicentre, randomized, double-blind and placebo-controlled. Dosing of Ad26.COV2.S was intramuscular, at either 5x10^10 or 1x10^11 viral particles, delivered as one shot or as two shots spaced 56 days apart. TCRbeta repertoire sequencing served as the tool for gauging how specific and how broad the SARS-CoV-2-reactive T cell receptors were following Ad26.COV2.S vaccination. The TCR-sequenced set comprised roughly 30 samples: around 20 Ad26.COV2.S vaccine recipients, 5 placebo recipients and 8 SARS-CoV-2 convalescent individuals. Trial participants were randomized into five groups of five: low-dose or high-dose Ad26.COV2.S given once or twice, or placebo on both occasions. Investigators did not know the trial group allocation while performing experiments and assessing outcomes. The paper as a whole reports these results and caveats: Vaccine and placebo recipients had comparable non-spike TCR breadth, which fits with the vaccine containing only spike. Substantial breadth of spike-specific CD8+ and CD4+ T cell responses was reported after vaccination. It was noted by the authors that total T cell responses may have been underestimated by the TCR breadth and depth analyses. Compared with placebo recipients, Ad26.COV2.S recipients showed higher spike-specific TCR breadth (P = 0.0014). The study lacked the statistical power to compare responses across vaccine doses or regimens.

Per the publication, the treatment or condition label means: about 20 received Ad26.COV2.S at low or high dose, single or two shots; 5 received placebo; per-sample allocation not given. For vaccine and placebo recipients, repertoires were sequenced using samples collected on day 63 after the first injection. Between 29 July and 7 August 2020, Cohort 1b enrolled some 25 adults aged 18-55 years at one site in Boston, USA. Ad26.COV2.S consisted of a replication-incompetent adenovirus type 26 vector by which a prefusion-stabilized SARS-CoV-2 spike protein from the original Wuhan strain was expressed. The CDR3 numbers 22 residues from cysteine through phenylalanine. Only CDR3 DNA remains: 66 bases, in frame from the first base. Looking up the germline V gene yields CDR1 MDHEN and CDR2 SYDVKM. Compared with germline, V lacks 2 bases and J lacks 3 bases; bases without a gene match: 23. TCRbeta CDR3 regions were sequenced with the immunoSEQ Assay. After extraction, genomic DNA underwent amplification by bias-controlled multiplex PCR, followed by high-throughput sequencing. Per the original workflow: To quantify the absolute abundance of every unique TCRbeta CDR3 region, sequences were collapsed and filtered. T cell fraction was estimated by normalizing TCRbeta template counts to usable DNA, which was measured by amplifying reference genes present in all nucleated cells. Repertoire TCRs were annotated as SARS-CoV-2-specific by exact matching of V gene, CDR3 amino acid sequence and J gene to a known reactive TCR set. The reference SARS-CoV-2 TCR set was obtained from MIRA and was filtered for enrichment in COVID-19-positive ImmuneCODE repertoires, whereby public or cross-reactive TCRs were removed. Using the MIRA antigens, annotated TCRs were further analysed by specific ORF or by position within an ORF. Depth was the summed frequency of annotated unique rearrangements, while breadth was defined as annotated unique rearrangements over total unique productive rearrangements. Group comparisons of TCR breadth used two-sided Wilcoxon rank-sum tests. TCRdb re-hosts the immuneACCESS table, in-frame sequences only. Its copies lack some clones; in the studies checked, an unresolved V gene accounts for under half of them, and the cause for the rest is not known. V, J and clone size reflect that table, while D and trimming were determined from the DNA. The table for this sample lists about 400,000 clones; about nine tenths of them were counted only once. The top ten constitute under 2% of the sample.

This clone occurred a few times. It lacks a known antigen. The sample holds no much larger clone one base away, and base qualities are not on file. The origin of this receptor is a person between 18 and 60 years old who received the Ad26.COV2.S COVID-19 vaccine or a placebo. The rearrangement joined TRBV28 to TRBJ2-5; 11 bases in between match TRBD2. Sequences were derived from peripheral blood, sampled in a trial of Ad26.COV2.S vaccine versus placebo. The CDR3 reads as follows: CASSLAGELLAGGAIRKETQYF. The sequenced DNA is TGTGCCAGCAGTTTAGCGGGGGAGTTATTAGCGGGAGGGGCTATTCGTAAAGAGACCCAGTACTTC.